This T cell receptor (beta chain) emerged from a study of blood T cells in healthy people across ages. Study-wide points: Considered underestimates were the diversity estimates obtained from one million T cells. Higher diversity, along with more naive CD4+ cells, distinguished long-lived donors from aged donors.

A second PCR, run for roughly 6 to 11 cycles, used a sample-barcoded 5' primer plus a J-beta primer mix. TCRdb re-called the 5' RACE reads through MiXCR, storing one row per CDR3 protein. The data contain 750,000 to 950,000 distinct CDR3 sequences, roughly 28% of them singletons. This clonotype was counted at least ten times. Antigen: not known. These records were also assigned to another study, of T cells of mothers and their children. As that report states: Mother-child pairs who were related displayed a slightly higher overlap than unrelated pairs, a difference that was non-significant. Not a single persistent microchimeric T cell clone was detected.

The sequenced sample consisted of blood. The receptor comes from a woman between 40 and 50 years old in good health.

CDR3 sequence reads: CASSVSTGFSYEQYF. CDR3 sequence (DNA): TGTGCCAGCAGTGTATCGACAGGGTTCTCCTACGAGCAGTACTTC. J is TRBJ2-7 and V is TRBV6-1, with 7 bases that match TRBD1. V lost 4 bases to trimming and J lost 0 bases; unmatched junction nucleotides: 6. CDR1 is MNHNS and CDR2 is SASEGT in the germline V gene. The CDR3 has 15 amino acids.